One and the same sample provided the 23 T cell receptor beta chains below, sequenced in a study of shared clonotypes between healthy human individuals (dated by TCRdb to between 2020 and 2021). Libraries were prepared through the immunoSEQ multiplex PCR assay. TCRdb limited this immuneACCESS table to in-frame rearrangements with V and J called. A share of clones is missing; checked studies link under half to unresolved V genes, and the rest is unexplained. The sample table records over 2 million clones; less than 95% of these occur just once. The ten largest clones add up to about 0.41% of the sample. Sequencing was done on a sample of naive CD4+ T cells from PBMCs. The cell subset or site label, read with the paper, signifies: CD45RA+ positively selected. The receptor set was obtained from a man between 18 and 29 years old in good health. Some clones in this sample may be carry-over from other donors' samples.

This chain connects TRBV19 to TRBJ2-7, with TRBD2 matching over 7 bases. CDR3 size: 16 residues. Germline V gene lookup returns CDR1 LNHDA and CDR2 SQIVND (reference sequence). The trim removed 4 bases at V and 5 bases at J, leaving 14 bases unmatched. In nucleotides, the CDR3 is TGTGCCAGTAGTAGTGGGGCTGCGGGAGTTCTCCACGAGCAGTACTTC. Protein: CASSSGAAGVLHEQYF.

The chain combines TRBV5-6 with TRBJ1-1, with D maybe TRBD1 (6 bases). This CDR3 is 15 amino acids long. The V and J ends lost 4 bases and 3 bases respectively, with 16 bases between them. The germline V gene encodes CDR1 SGHDT and CDR2 YYEEEE. CDR3 loop: CASSSTGRGYTEAFF. The CDR3 region has the DNA TGTGCCAGCAGCAGTACAGGGAGGGGGTACACTGAAGCTTTCTTT. Together with reference TRBV5-6 and TRBJ1-1, the CDR3 gives the full variable domain: DAGVTQSPTHLIKTRGQQVTLRCSPKSGHDTVSWYQQALGQGPQFIFQYYEEEERQRGNFPDRFSGHQFPNYSSELNVNALLLGDSALYLCASSSTGRGYTEAFFGQGTRLTVV.

The V gene is TRBV5-1, the J gene TRBJ2-2, with D possibly being TRBD2 (5 bases). Deletions cut 4 bases from V and 2 bases from J, with 9 bases between. The CDR3 loop spans 14 amino acids. Germline V lookup: CDR1 SGHRS, CDR2 YFSETQ. CDR3 sequence (DNA): TGCGCCAGCAGCCGCGGACTCAACACCGGGGAGCTGTTTTTT. Translated, it gives CASSRGLNTGELFF.

The gene calls are TRBV2 and TRBJ2-7; TRBD2 matches 7 bases. The CDR3 loop spans 14 amino acids. Trimming removed 5 bases from V and 10 bases from J; junction bases left unmatched: 14. Germline lookup yields CDR1 SNHLY and CDR2 FYNNEI. The CDR3 DNA is TGTGCCAGCAGTCCGGGACTACCGGGATCAAAACAGTACTTC. Translating gives CASSPGLPGSKQYF.

V and J are TRBV9 and TRBJ2-6; TRBD2 matches at 8 bases. With 0 bases clipped from V and 1 base from J, the junction kept 3 bases outside the gene matches. This CDR3 region has 17 residues. From germline, CDR1 is SGDLS and CDR2 YYNGEE. The DNA of the CDR3 is TGTGCCAGCAGCGTAGAGGCGGGAGGATCTGGGGCCAACGTCCTGACTTTC. Translating gives CASSVEAGGSGANVLTF.

This sequence joins TRBV19 and TRBJ2-2, with 7 bases lining up with TRBD1. CDR3 length: 14 amino acids. Germline assignment: CDR1 LNHDA and CDR2 SQIVND (reference sequence). V lost 10 bases to trimming and J lost 1 base; unmatched junction nucleotides: 6. DNA for the CDR3: TGTGCCATCAACCGGGACAGGAACACCGGGGAGCTGTTTTTT. Its protein is CAINRDRNTGELFF.

This chain joins TRBV11-2 and TRBJ2-7; the match to TRBD1 covers 7 bases. The junction had 6 bases not matched to a gene; V was cut back by 1 base and J by 3 bases. The CDR3 extends over 15 amino acids. Germline V gene lookup returns CDR1 SGHAT and CDR2 FQNNGV. The CDR3 region is CASSLVAGGNYEQYF. CDR3 in DNA: TGTGCCAGCAGCTTAGTAGCAGGGGGAAACTACGAGCAGTACTTC.

V is TRBV4-2 and J is TRBJ1-4; D is perhaps TRBD1 (5 bases). Trimming took off 0 bases at V and 8 bases at J, with 19 bases between the two ends. Germline CDR1 reads LGHNA; CDR2 reads YNFKEQ. This CDR3 region has 17 residues. The CDR3 region has the DNA TGTGCCAGCAGCCAAGATCGCAGGGAGGTAAAGCGGGAAAAACTGTTTTTT. Its translation: CASSQDRREVKREKLFF.

The V and J genes are TRBV7-9 and TRBJ2-7; maybe TRBD1 (6 bases). The germline gives CDR1 SEHNR, CDR2 FQNEAQ (reference sequence). This CDR3 has 12 residues. V lost 5 bases, J lost 7 bases, and 12 bases lay in between. CDR3 bases: TGTGCCAGCAGCCCCTCCACAGGGGAGCAGTACTTC. It specifies CASSPSTGEQYF.

V is TRBV5-1 and J is TRBJ2-7; 7 nucleotides match TRBD1. V dropped 0 bases and J dropped 5; count of bases not matched to a gene: 8. The CDR3 has 15 residues. Per the germline V gene, CDR1 is SGHRS and CDR2 is YFSETQ. The CDR3 is CASSLGRQGFNEQYF. CDR3 nucleotide sequence: TGCGCCAGCAGCTTGGGTAGACAGGGTTTCAACGAGCAGTACTTC.

The genes are TRBV20-1 and TRBJ1-1; D unresolved. This CDR3 comprises 9 residues. From germline, CDR1 is DFQATT and CDR2 SNEGSKA (reference sequence). Trimming pared 8 bases from V and 8 bases from J, leaving 9 bases between. CDR3 coding DNA: TGCAGTCCGCGGCAGGAAGCTTTCTTT. Translating it yields CSPRQEAFF.

The rearrangement joins TRBV11-2 to TRBJ2-1, with 11 bases identical to TRBD2. The germline V gene has CDR1 SGHAT and CDR2 FQNNGV. The V segment lost 1 base and the J segment 2 bases; nucleotides outside the gene matches: 4. This CDR3 contains 17 residues. This CDR3 reads CASSLGHSGRAYNEQFF. The CDR3 coding sequence is TGTGCCAGCAGCTTAGGACATAGCGGGAGGGCCTACAATGAGCAGTTCTTC.

The chain joins TRBV6-1 to TRBJ1-4; TRBD1 agrees at 10 bases. Germline CDR1 reads MNHNS; CDR2 reads SASEGT. CDR3 length equals 14 residues. J was trimmed by 5 bases and V by 6 bases; bases with no gene match: 3. The CDR3 loop is CASRTGGENEKLFF. CDR3 nucleotide sequence: TGTGCCAGCAGGACAGGGGGCGAGAATGAAAAACTGTTTTTT.

The CDR3 DNA is TGTGCCAGCAGCTTGGGGACAGGGTATACCGGGGAGCTGTTTTTT. Protein sequence: CASSLGTGYTGELFF. The chain combines TRBV11-3 with TRBJ2-2; 9 bases agree with TRBD1. The V segment lost 3 bases and the J segment 5 bases; nucleotides outside the gene matches: 4. CDR1 is SGHNT and CDR2 is YENEEA in the germline V gene. This CDR3 has 15 amino acids.

With regard to this clone: This sample also contains other DNA sequences that code for the same CDR3. The gene calls are TRBV7-3 and TRBJ1-2; 9 bases map to TRBD1. Germline CDR1 SGHTA, CDR2 FQGTGA. V shed 5 bases, J shed 4 bases, and the junction held 5 bases outside the gene matches. The CDR3 extends over 14 amino acids. CDR3 bases: TGTGCCAGCAGCCCGGGACAGGGAGGCTATGGCTACACCTTC. It specifies CASSPGQGGYGYTF. The variable domain in full, with the rest retrieved from reference TRBV7-3 and TRBJ1-2, is GAGVSQTPSNKVTEKGKYVELRCDPISGHTALYWYRQSLGQGPEFLIYFQGTGAADDSGLPNDRFFAVRPEGSVSTLKIQRTERGDSAVYLCASSPGQGGYGYTFGSGTRLTVV.

The chain couples TRBV28 to TRBJ2-2, with a possible D match to TRBD1 (5 bases). The ends were cut back, 5 bases at V and 6 bases at J, with 13 bases in the middle. Germline loops: CDR1 MDHEN, CDR2 SYDVKM. CDR3 length equals 14 residues. CDR3 region: CASSLRVDAGELFF. The CDR3 DNA reads as TGTGCCAGCAGTCTCAGGGTGGATGCCGGGGAGCTGTTTTTT.

The V and J genes are TRBV4-2 and TRBJ1-3; a possible D gene is TRBD1 (6 bases). CDR1 and CDR2 from the germline V gene are LGHNA and YNFKEQ. Trimming took off 1 base at V and 2 bases at J, with 15 bases between the two ends. CDR3 length: 17 residues. CDR3 DNA sequence: TGTGCCAGCAGCCAAGGAGGCAGGGGAGGAGCTGGAAACACCATATATTTT. Its protein product is CASSQGGRGGAGNTIYF.

This clone is a singleton in its sample. V and J are TRBV5-1 and TRBJ2-3; perhaps TRBD1 as D (5 bases). Germline V gives CDR1 SGHRS, CDR2 YFSETQ. CDR3 length: 13 amino acids. The V gene lost 6 bases and the J gene lost 2 bases, with 10 bases spanning the gap. The CDR3 spells CASTQTVTDTQYF. Written as DNA, the CDR3 is TGCGCCAGCACCCAGACAGTCACAGATACGCAGTATTTT.

J is TRBJ2-7 and V is TRBV27; D possibly matches TRBD1 or TRBD2 (5 bases each). The CDR3 consists of 14 residues. Per the germline V gene, CDR1 is MNHEY and CDR2 is SMNVEV (reference sequence). Trimming took 5 bases from V and 6 from J, leaving 17 bases between them. Written as DNA, the CDR3 is TGTGCCAGCAGTGTTCAACGTGGGGCGGGCGAGCAGTACTTC. This gives the protein CASSVQRGAGEQYF.

The count of this clone is one. The CDR3 DNA reads as TGTGCCAGCAGCCTCTTCCGGGACACAGCTGACGAGCAGTACTTC. Translating it yields CASSLFRDTADEQYF. This rearrangement joins TRBV7-9 to TRBJ2-7; D is possibly TRBD1 (6 bases). The CDR3 covers 15 residues. V was cut by 5 bases and J by 5 bases, with 19 bases left in between. Germline-derived CDR1 and CDR2 are SEHNR and FQNEAQ (reference sequence).

The J gene is TRBJ2-7, the V gene TRBV19, with D possibly being TRBD1 (6 bases). CDR1 is LNHDA, CDR2 SQIVND, per germline (reference sequence). This CDR3 is built from 14 residues. V lost 7 bases to trimming and J lost 0 bases, with 13 bases between them. CDR3 residues: CASKDSLSSYEQYF. CDR3 nucleotides: TGTGCCAGTAAGGACAGTCTTAGCTCCTACGAGCAGTACTTC. The entire variable domain, with the rest obtained from reference TRBV19 and TRBJ2-7, is as follows: DGGITQSPKYLFRKEGQNVTLSCEQNLNHDAMYWYRQDPGQGLRLIYYSQIVNDFQKGDIAEGYSVSREKKESFPLTVTSAQKNPTAFYLCASKDSLSSYEQYFGPGTRLTVT.

This clone appeared once. The CDR3 loop reads CASSQAPFGAEDTIYF. CDR3 nucleotide sequence: TGTGCCAGCAGCCAAGCTCCCTTTGGGGCAGAGGACACCATATATTTT. The V and J genes are TRBV14 and TRBJ1-3; D perhaps matches TRBD1 (5 bases). Germline CDR1 and CDR2: SGHDN and FVKESK. The CDR3 covers 16 residues. V was shortened by 1 base and J by 8 bases, with 18 bases between the two germline ends.

The rearrangement uses TRBV2 and TRBJ2-4; D is possibly TRBD2 (6 bases). CDR3 length: 13 amino acids. The germline CDR1 and CDR2 sequences are SNHLY and FYNNEI. Trimming removed 8 bases from V and 8 bases from J, with 16 bases in between. This CDR3 reads CASEAGRLDIQYF. CDR3 in DNA: TGTGCCAGCGAGGCGGGAAGGTTGGACATTCAGTACTTC.